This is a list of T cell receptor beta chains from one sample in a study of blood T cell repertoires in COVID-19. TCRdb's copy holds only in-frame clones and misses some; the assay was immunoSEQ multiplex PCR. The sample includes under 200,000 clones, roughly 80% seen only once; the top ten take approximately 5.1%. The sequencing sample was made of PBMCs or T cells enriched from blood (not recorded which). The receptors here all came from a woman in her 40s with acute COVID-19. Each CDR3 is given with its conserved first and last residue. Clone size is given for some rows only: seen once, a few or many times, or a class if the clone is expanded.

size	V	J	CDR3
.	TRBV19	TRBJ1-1	CASSYIRGPQNTEAFF
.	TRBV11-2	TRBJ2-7	CASSLGLASSYEQYF
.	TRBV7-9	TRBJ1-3	CASSATPGNTIYF
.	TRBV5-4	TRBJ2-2	CASSVGTEPIGELFF
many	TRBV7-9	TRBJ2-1	CASSPPFREGQKQFF
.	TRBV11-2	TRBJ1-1	CASSWESGTEAFF
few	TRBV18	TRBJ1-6	CASSPSRQGNNSPLHF
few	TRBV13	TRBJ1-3	CASSLTSSSGNTIYF
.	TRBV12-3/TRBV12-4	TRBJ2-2	CASSVRVTGELFF
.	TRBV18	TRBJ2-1	CASSLNNEQFF
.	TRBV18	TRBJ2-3	CASSPLSYTDTQYF
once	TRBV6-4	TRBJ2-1	CASRLSSGRVDEQFF
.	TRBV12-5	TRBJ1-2	CASGFLEAGASYTF
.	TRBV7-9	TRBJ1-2	CASSLQGLYGYTF
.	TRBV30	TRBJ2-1	CAWRLAGGPGNEQFF
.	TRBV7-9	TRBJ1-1	CASSLSQGLSTEAFF
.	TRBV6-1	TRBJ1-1	CASSEQGANTEAFF
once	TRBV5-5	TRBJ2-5	CASSLQGATQYF
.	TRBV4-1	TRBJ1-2	CASSQATGAGGYTF
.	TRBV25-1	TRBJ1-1	CASSPWGGIGELTEAFF
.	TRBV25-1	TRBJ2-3	CASRRGADTQYF
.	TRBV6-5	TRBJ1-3	CASREFRGQGNTIYF
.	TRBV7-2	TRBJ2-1	CASSRTYNEQFF
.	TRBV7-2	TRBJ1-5	CASSLVSNSNQLQHF
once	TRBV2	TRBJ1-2	CASTLRAGGVVFYGYTF
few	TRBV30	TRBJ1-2	CAWSSDSTGRGYTF
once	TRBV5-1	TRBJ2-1	CASSFQTSGRAGNEQFF
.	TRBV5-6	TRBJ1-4	CASSSIQGATNEKLFF